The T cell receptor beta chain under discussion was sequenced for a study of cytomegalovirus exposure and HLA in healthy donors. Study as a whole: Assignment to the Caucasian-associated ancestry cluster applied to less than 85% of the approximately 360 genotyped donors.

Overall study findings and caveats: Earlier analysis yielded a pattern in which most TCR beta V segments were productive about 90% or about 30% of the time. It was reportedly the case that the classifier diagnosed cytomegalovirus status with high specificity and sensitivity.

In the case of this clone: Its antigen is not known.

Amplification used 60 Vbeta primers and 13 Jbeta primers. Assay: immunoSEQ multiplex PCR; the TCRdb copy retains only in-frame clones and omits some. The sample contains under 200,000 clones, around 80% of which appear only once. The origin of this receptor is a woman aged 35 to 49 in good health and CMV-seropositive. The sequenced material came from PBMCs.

CDR3 sequence: CASSLVTGAGELFF. The CDR3 region has the DNA TGTGCCAGCAGCTTAGTTACAGGGGCCGGGGAGCTGTTTTTT. The chain is built from TRBV7-2 and TRBJ2-2; 7 bases are shared with TRBD1. Per germline, CDR1 SGHTA and CDR2 FQGNSA. V shed 1 base and J 6 bases; nucleotides not matched to a gene: 2. This CDR3 is built from 14 residues.